This T cell receptor beta chain was profiled in a study of PD-L1 blockade in urothelial cancer. Time point indicated: peripheral blood 6 weeks after treatment start. TCRdb's copy holds only in-frame clones and misses some; the assay was immunoSEQ multiplex PCR. The sample records about 76,000 clones, 85% to 95% being singletons. The ends were cut back, 1 base at V and 6 bases at J, with 19 bases in the middle. Germline values: CDR1 LNHNV, CDR2 YYDKDF (reference sequence). This CDR3 has 17 amino acids. The chain carries TRBV15 and TRBJ1-5; the D gene is possibly TRBD1 (5 bases). The receptor comes from a woman of 80 years or more with urothelial cancer. The sequencing here drew on PBMCs, taken around atezolizumab (anti-PD-L1) treatment. As DNA, the CDR3 is TGTGCCACCAGCAGAGGTCGGGGGATCCTGGTGGCTCAGCCCCAGCATTTT. It codes for CATSRGRGILVAQPQHF. Drawing the rest from reference TRBV15 and TRBJ1-5, the complete variable domain is DAMVIQNPRYQVTQFGKPVTLSCSQTLNHNVMYWYQQKSSQAPKLLFHYYDKDFNNEADTPDNFQSRRPNTSFCFLDIRSPGLGDTAMYLCATSRGRGILVAQPQHFGDGTRLSIL.